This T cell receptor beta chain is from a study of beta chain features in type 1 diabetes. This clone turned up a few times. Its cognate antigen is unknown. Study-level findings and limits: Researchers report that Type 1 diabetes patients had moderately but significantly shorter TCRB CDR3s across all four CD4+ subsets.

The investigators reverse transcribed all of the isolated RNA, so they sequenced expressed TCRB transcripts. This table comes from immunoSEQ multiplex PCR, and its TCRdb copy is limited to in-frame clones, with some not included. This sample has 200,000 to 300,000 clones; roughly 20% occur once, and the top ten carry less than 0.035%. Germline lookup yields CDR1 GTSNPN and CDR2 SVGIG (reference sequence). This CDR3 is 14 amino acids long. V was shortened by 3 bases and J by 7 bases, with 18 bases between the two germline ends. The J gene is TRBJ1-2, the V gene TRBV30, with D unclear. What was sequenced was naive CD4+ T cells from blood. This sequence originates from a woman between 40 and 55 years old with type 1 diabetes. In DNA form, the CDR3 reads TGTGCCTGGAGCGCCCCGGGGTTGTATACTGGCTACACCTTC. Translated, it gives CAWSAPGLYTGYTF.